Described below is a single T cell receptor (beta chain) sequence and its context. Its antigen remains unknown. The CDR3 consists of 15 residues. Using viral peptide pools, the ViraFEST assay grew out antigen-specific CD4+ T cells prior to sequencing. The authors isolated CD4+ T cells after 9 to 10 days of culture. Participants were vaccinated with two doses of either the BNT162b2 or mRNA-1273 vaccine. The sample originates from a study of vaccination effects on CD4 cells after COVID-19. Sequencing used immunoSEQ multiplex PCR; TCRdb keeps in-frame clones, though not all of them. The sample has fewer than 25,000 clones, approximately 72% seen once.

This sequence was found in a human donor who received a COVID-19 vaccine. Sequenced here: CD4+ T cells from PBMCs cultured with HCoV-NL63 spike peptides, sampled after COVID-19 vaccination. The chain couples TRBV12-2 to TRBJ2-2; TRBD2 reflects the table's D call only, with no check against the DNA. TRBV12-2 is labeled a pseudogene. The CDR3 DNA follows: TGTGCAAGTCGCTTAGCGGTACGGCGGCTGGGGGAGCTGTTTTTT. This codes for CASRLAVRRLGELFF.